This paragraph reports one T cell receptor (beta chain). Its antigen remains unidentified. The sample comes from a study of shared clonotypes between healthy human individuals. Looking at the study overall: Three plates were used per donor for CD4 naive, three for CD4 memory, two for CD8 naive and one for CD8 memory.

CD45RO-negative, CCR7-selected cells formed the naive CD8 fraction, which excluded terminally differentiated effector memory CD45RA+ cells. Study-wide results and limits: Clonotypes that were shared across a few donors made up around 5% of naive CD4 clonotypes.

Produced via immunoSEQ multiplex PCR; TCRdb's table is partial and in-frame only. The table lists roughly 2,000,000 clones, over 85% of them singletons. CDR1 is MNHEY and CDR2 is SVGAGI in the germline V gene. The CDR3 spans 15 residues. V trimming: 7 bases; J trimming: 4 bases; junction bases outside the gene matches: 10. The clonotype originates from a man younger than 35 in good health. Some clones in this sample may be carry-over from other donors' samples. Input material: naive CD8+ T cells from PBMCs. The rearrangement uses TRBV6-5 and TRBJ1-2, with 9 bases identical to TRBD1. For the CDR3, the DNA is TGTGCCAGCAAATGGGGGACAGGGAGCACCTATGGCTACACCTTC. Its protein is CASKWGTGSTYGYTF.